This TCR beta chain emerged from a study of long-term antiretroviral therapy in people with HIV. Comments on this clone: What it binds is not known.

Study findings and constraints: The study found that diversity rose after ART but stayed below transplant donor controls.

Trimming pared 4 bases from V and 1 base from J, leaving 11 bases between. Germline V gene sequence: CDR1 PRHDT, CDR2 FYEKMQ (reference sequence). CDR3 length: 15 residues. Run at survey level, the immunoSEQ assay was version v3.0. TCRdb's table, derived via immunoSEQ multiplex PCR, lists solely in-frame clones and lacks some. The sample lists over 10,000 clones; almost 80% were seen once. The cryopreserved samples used held 1-10 million PBMC prior to extraction of DNA. The V gene is TRBV13, the J gene TRBJ2-1; no clear D gene. The sequence derives from a woman aged 40-49 years with HIV. Sequenced material: unsorted PBMCs, taken 0.8 years before starting antiretroviral therapy. The CDR3 here is CASSSLSRSYNEQFF. The CDR3 DNA sequence: TGTGCCAGCAGCTCGCTCTCTAGATCCTACAATGAGCAGTTCTTC.